This is a list of T cell receptor beta chains from one sample in a study of blood T cell repertoires in COVID-19. Assay: immunoSEQ multiplex PCR; the TCRdb copy retains only in-frame clones and omits some. The repertoire holds fewer than 75,000 clones, with around three quarters as singletons. The sequencing sample was made of peripheral blood. These receptors were collected from a man in his sixties with acute or convalescent COVID-19. The CDR3 runs from the conserved cysteine through the conserved F or W. A D gene is named only where the DNA matches it firmly. Some rows have no size entry. The others give once, few or many, or a class for an expanded clone.

cdr3_aa: CASSLSGNHEQYF; cdr3_nt: TGTGCCAGCAGTCTGTCCGGGAACCACGAGCAGTACTTC; clone_size: .; v_call: TRBV7-9; d_call: .; j_call: TRBJ2-7
cdr3_aa: CASSKVGRFGQPQHF; cdr3_nt: TGTGCCAGCAGCAAAGTAGGGAGATTCGGTCAGCCCCAGCATTTT; clone_size: .; v_call: TRBV21-1; d_call: .; j_call: TRBJ1-5
cdr3_aa: CASSLGGDRNQPQHF; cdr3_nt: TGTGCCAGCAGCTTGGGAGGTGACAGGAATCAGCCCCAGCATTTT; clone_size: .; v_call: TRBV5-4; d_call: .; j_call: TRBJ1-5
cdr3_aa: CSASQGSEKLFF; cdr3_nt: TGCAGTGCTAGTCAGGGGAGTGAAAAACTGTTTTTT; clone_size: few; v_call: TRBV20-1; d_call: .; j_call: TRBJ1-4
cdr3_aa: CASSQGYHGGSPLHF; cdr3_nt: TGTGCCAGCAGCCAAGGATACCATGGCGGTTCACCCCTCCACTTT; clone_size: .; v_call: TRBV4-2; d_call: .; j_call: TRBJ1-6
cdr3_aa: CATSRAGSTDTQYF; cdr3_nt: TGTGCCACCAGCAGGGCAGGCTCCACAGATACGCAGTATTTT; clone_size: .; v_call: TRBV15; d_call: .; j_call: TRBJ2-3
cdr3_aa: CASSAVDLASGNTIYF; cdr3_nt: TGTGCCAGCAGTGCTGTCGACTTAGCCTCTGGAAACACCATATATTTT; clone_size: .; v_call: TRBV2; d_call: .; j_call: TRBJ1-3
cdr3_aa: CASSLTGIKTRSSYEQYF; cdr3_nt: TGCGCCAGCAGCTTAACGGGGATCAAGACTAGGAGCTCCTACGAGCAGTACTTC; clone_size: .; v_call: TRBV5-1; d_call: .; j_call: TRBJ2-7
cdr3_aa: CSASGTQNEKLFF; cdr3_nt: TGCAGCGCATCCGGGACACAGAATGAAAAACTGTTTTTT; clone_size: once; v_call: TRBV29-1; d_call: .; j_call: TRBJ1-4
cdr3_aa: CASSWLAGDTGELFF; cdr3_nt: TGTGCCAGCAGTTGGCTAGCGGGGGACACCGGGGAGCTGTTTTTT; clone_size: .; v_call: TRBV6-2/TRBV6-3; d_call: TRBD2; j_call: TRBJ2-2
cdr3_aa: CAAGQTNTEAFF; cdr3_nt: TGTGCCGCGGGACAGACGAACACTGAAGCTTTCTTT; clone_size: .; v_call: TRBV10-3; d_call: TRBD1; j_call: TRBJ1-1
cdr3_aa: CASSWNRDPYEQYF; cdr3_nt: TGTGCCAGTAGCTGGAACAGGGATCCCTACGAGCAGTACTTC; clone_size: .; v_call: TRBV19; d_call: .; j_call: TRBJ2-7
cdr3_aa: CASSLEGTGAGNTIYF; cdr3_nt: TGCGCCAGCAGCTTGGAGGGGACAGGGGCCGGAAACACCATATATTTT; clone_size: few; v_call: TRBV5-1; d_call: TRBD1; j_call: TRBJ1-3
cdr3_aa: CASSLEGGSNTEAFF; cdr3_nt: TGTGCCAGCAGCTTAGAAGGGGGTTCAAACACTGAAGCTTTCTTT; clone_size: .; v_call: TRBV11-1; d_call: .; j_call: TRBJ1-1
cdr3_aa: CASSQRTQGAYGYTF; cdr3_nt: TGCGCCAGCAGCCAACGCACACAGGGCGCCTATGGCTACACCTTC; clone_size: once; v_call: TRBV4-1; d_call: .; j_call: TRBJ1-2
cdr3_aa: CASSLGMTPGNTIYF; cdr3_nt: TGTGCCAGCAGTCTGGGTATGACACCAGGAAACACCATATATTTT; clone_size: .; v_call: TRBV5-6; d_call: .; j_call: TRBJ1-3
cdr3_aa: CASSYVIDEKLFF; cdr3_nt: TGTGCCAGCAGTTACGTCATAGATGAAAAACTGTTTTTT; clone_size: .; v_call: TRBV6-6; d_call: .; j_call: TRBJ1-4
cdr3_aa: CAQLRGLEQYF; cdr3_nt: TGTGCCCAGCTAAGGGGCCTCGAGCAGTACTTC; clone_size: .; v_call: TRBV2; d_call: .; j_call: TRBJ2-7
cdr3_aa: CATGEGRNYGYTF; cdr3_nt: TGTGCCACCGGAGAGGGCCGGAACTATGGCTACACCTTC; clone_size: .; v_call: TRBV24-1; d_call: .; j_call: TRBJ1-2
cdr3_aa: CASSATTGAAAEAFF; cdr3_nt: TGTGCCAGCAGCGCCACGACAGGGGCGGCCGCTGAAGCTTTCTTT; clone_size: once; v_call: TRBV7-9; d_call: TRBD1; j_call: TRBJ1-1
cdr3_aa: CASSRDRGDGNTIYF; cdr3_nt: TGCGCCAGCAGCCGGGACAGGGGGGATGGAAACACCATATATTTT; clone_size: few; v_call: TRBV5-1; d_call: TRBD1; j_call: TRBJ1-3
cdr3_aa: CSVAGQASYNEQFF; cdr3_nt: TGCAGCGTTGCGGGACAGGCATCCTACAATGAGCAGTTCTTC; clone_size: .; v_call: TRBV29-1; d_call: TRBD1; j_call: TRBJ2-1
cdr3_aa: CASSPLTTGLNTEAFF; cdr3_nt: TGTGCCAGCTCCCCTCTAACGACAGGGCTGAACACTGAAGCTTTCTTT; clone_size: .; v_call: TRBV18; d_call: TRBD1; j_call: TRBJ1-1
cdr3_aa: CATSRDRGPEEKLFF; cdr3_nt: TGTGCCACCAGCCGCGACAGGGGGCCGGAGGAAAAACTGTTTTTT; clone_size: .; v_call: TRBV15; d_call: TRBD1; j_call: TRBJ1-4
cdr3_aa: CASSPEGEGSPLHF; cdr3_nt: TGTGCCAGCTCACCAGAGGGGGAGGGTTCACCCCTCCACTTT; clone_size: few; v_call: TRBV18; d_call: .; j_call: TRBJ1-6
cdr3_aa: CASSLRGYSNQPQHF; cdr3_nt: TGTGCCAGCAGTTTAAGGGGTTATAGCAATCAGCCCCAGCATTTT; clone_size: few; v_call: TRBV28; d_call: .; j_call: TRBJ1-5
cdr3_aa: CASSLAPTGGPREQYF; cdr3_nt: TGCGCCAGCAGCTTGGCCCCCACGGGGGGGCCGAGAGAGCAGTACTTC; clone_size: .; v_call: TRBV5-1; d_call: TRBD2; j_call: TRBJ2-7
cdr3_aa: CASSFRSYSYGYTF; cdr3_nt: TGTGCCAGCAGCTTCCGCTCCTATTCCTATGGCTACACCTTC; clone_size: .; v_call: TRBV5-4; d_call: .; j_call: TRBJ1-2
cdr3_aa: CASSPLPWSSYNEQFF; cdr3_nt: TGTGCCAGCTCACCACTCCCCTGGAGCTCCTACAATGAGCAGTTCTTC; clone_size: .; v_call: TRBV18; d_call: .; j_call: TRBJ2-1
cdr3_aa: CASSWTGENEKLFF; cdr3_nt: TGCGCCAGCAGCTGGACAGGAGAAAATGAAAAACTGTTTTTT; clone_size: .; v_call: TRBV5-1; d_call: TRBD1; j_call: TRBJ1-4
cdr3_aa: CASGGQRNEKLFF; cdr3_nt: TGTGCCAGCGGTGGACAGCGTAATGAAAAACTGTTTTTT; clone_size: .; v_call: TRBV2; d_call: .; j_call: TRBJ1-4
cdr3_aa: CASSQVPGQGTYGYTF; cdr3_nt: TGCGCCAGCAGCCAAGTACCGGGACAGGGGACGTATGGCTACACCTTC; clone_size: .; v_call: TRBV4-1; d_call: TRBD1; j_call: TRBJ1-2
cdr3_aa: CASSLGHILWDEQFF; cdr3_nt: TGTGCCAGCAGTCTCGGACACATCTTGTGGGATGAGCAGTTCTTC; clone_size: .; v_call: TRBV28; d_call: .; j_call: TRBJ2-1
cdr3_aa: CASSLVASDTDTQYF; cdr3_nt: TGCGCCAGCAGCTTGGTGGCTAGCGACACAGATACGCAGTATTTT; clone_size: .; v_call: TRBV5-1; d_call: .; j_call: TRBJ2-3
cdr3_aa: CAIRRGGMDEQFF; cdr3_nt: TGTGCCATCAGACGGGGGGGAATGGATGAGCAGTTCTTC; clone_size: .; v_call: TRBV10-3; d_call: TRBD2; j_call: TRBJ2-1
cdr3_aa: CATSRGGGTHEKLFF; cdr3_nt: TGTGCCACCAGCCGGGGAGGGGGTACCCATGAAAAACTGTTTTTT; clone_size: few; v_call: TRBV15; d_call: .; j_call: TRBJ1-4
cdr3_aa: CASSLTGQGTKEAFF; cdr3_nt: TGTGCCAGCAGTCTAACGGGACAGGGGACGAAAGAAGCTTTCTTT; clone_size: once; v_call: TRBV27; d_call: TRBD1; j_call: TRBJ1-1
cdr3_aa: CASSSGVRGNEKLFF; cdr3_nt: TGTGCCAGCAGCTCTGGAGTGCGAGGGAATGAAAAACTGTTTTTT; clone_size: few; v_call: TRBV5-4; d_call: .; j_call: TRBJ1-4
cdr3_aa: CASGLEGGGNQPQHF; cdr3_nt: TGTGCTAGTGGTTTGGAGGGAGGGGGCAATCAGCCCCAGCATTTT; clone_size: .; v_call: TRBV12-5; d_call: .; j_call: TRBJ1-5
cdr3_aa: CASSAWTGEYNEQFF; cdr3_nt: TGTGCCAGCAGCGCCTGGACAGGGGAGTACAATGAGCAGTTCTTC; clone_size: .; v_call: TRBV11-3; d_call: TRBD1; j_call: TRBJ2-1
cdr3_aa: CASSSETAGEQYF; cdr3_nt: TGTGCCAGCAGCTCGGAGACCGCCGGCGAGCAGTACTTC; clone_size: .; v_call: TRBV7-2; d_call: .; j_call: TRBJ2-7
cdr3_aa: CASRDRSNEKLFF; cdr3_nt: TGTGCCAGCAGGGACAGGTCCAATGAAAAACTGTTTTTT; clone_size: .; v_call: TRBV6-5; d_call: TRBD1; j_call: TRBJ1-4
cdr3_aa: CAISDGQVLYGYTF; cdr3_nt: TGTGCCATCAGTGACGGACAGGTTTTATATGGCTACACCTTC; clone_size: .; v_call: TRBV10-3; d_call: TRBD1; j_call: TRBJ1-2
cdr3_aa: CASGWTATDTQYF; cdr3_nt: TGTGCCAGCGGCTGGACAGCCACAGATACGCAGTATTTT; clone_size: .; v_call: TRBV12-3/TRBV12-4; d_call: .; j_call: TRBJ2-3
cdr3_aa: CASRRQGTGFVVIEAFF; cdr3_nt: TGTGCCAGCAGACGACAGGGGACCGGCTTCGTTGTCATTGAAGCTTTCTTT; clone_size: .; v_call: TRBV27; d_call: TRBD1; j_call: TRBJ1-1
cdr3_aa: CASSSRDRGWEQFF; cdr3_nt: TGTGCCAGCAGCTCCCGGGACAGGGGATGGGAGCAGTTCTTC; clone_size: few; v_call: TRBV11-3; d_call: TRBD1; j_call: TRBJ2-1
cdr3_aa: CASRTWDNWSLHF; cdr3_nt: TGTGCCAGCAGGACCTGGGACAATTGGTCCCTCCACTTT; clone_size: few; v_call: TRBV25-1; d_call: .; j_call: TRBJ1-6
cdr3_aa: CASSQIQGAISPLHF; cdr3_nt: TGCGCCAGCAGCCAGATACAGGGGGCCATTTCACCCCTCCACTTT; clone_size: .; v_call: TRBV4-1; d_call: TRBD1; j_call: TRBJ1-6
cdr3_aa: CAWSAIGGYNEQFF; cdr3_nt: TGTGCCTGGAGTGCCATTGGGGGGTACAATGAGCAGTTCTTC; clone_size: .; v_call: TRBV30; d_call: .; j_call: TRBJ2-1
cdr3_aa: CASSLGLLNTEAFF; cdr3_nt: TGCGCCAGCAGCTTGGGTCTATTGAACACTGAAGCTTTCTTT; clone_size: .; v_call: TRBV5-1; d_call: .; j_call: TRBJ1-1
cdr3_aa: CASNPAGQGATYGYTF; cdr3_nt: TGCGCCAGCAACCCGGCAGGACAGGGGGCGACCTATGGCTACACCTTC; clone_size: .; v_call: TRBV5-1; d_call: TRBD1; j_call: TRBJ1-2
cdr3_aa: CASSRGSSETQYF; cdr3_nt: TGTGCCAGCAGTCGAGGCAGTAGTGAGACCCAGTACTTC; clone_size: .; v_call: TRBV5-5; d_call: .; j_call: TRBJ2-5
cdr3_aa: CASSIVSGTEAFF; cdr3_nt: TGTGCCAGTAGTATCGTCTCGGGCACTGAAGCTTTCTTT; clone_size: .; v_call: TRBV19; d_call: .; j_call: TRBJ1-1
cdr3_aa: CASRGGQAHGYTF; cdr3_nt: TGTGCCAGCAGGGGGGGACAGGCGCATGGCTACACCTTC; clone_size: .; v_call: TRBV25-1; d_call: TRBD1; j_call: TRBJ1-2
cdr3_aa: CASSPPELLAGSTDTQYF; cdr3_nt: TGTGCCAGCAGCCCCCCCGAACTACTAGCGGGGAGCACAGATACGCAGTATTTT; clone_size: few; v_call: TRBV7-9; d_call: TRBD2; j_call: TRBJ2-3
cdr3_aa: CASSIPNSNQPQHF; cdr3_nt: TGTGCCAGTAGTATCCCAAATAGCAATCAGCCCCAGCATTTT; clone_size: .; v_call: TRBV19; d_call: .; j_call: TRBJ1-5
cdr3_aa: CASSLRGPTDTQYF; cdr3_nt: TGTGCCAGCAGCTTGCGCGGGCCTACAGATACGCAGTATTTT; clone_size: .; v_call: TRBV7-2; d_call: .; j_call: TRBJ2-3
cdr3_aa: CASSQDTAGGTDTQYF; cdr3_nt: TGTGCCAGCAGCCAAGACACGGCGGGGGGGACAGATACGCAGTATTTT; clone_size: .; v_call: TRBV4-2; d_call: TRBD2; j_call: TRBJ2-3